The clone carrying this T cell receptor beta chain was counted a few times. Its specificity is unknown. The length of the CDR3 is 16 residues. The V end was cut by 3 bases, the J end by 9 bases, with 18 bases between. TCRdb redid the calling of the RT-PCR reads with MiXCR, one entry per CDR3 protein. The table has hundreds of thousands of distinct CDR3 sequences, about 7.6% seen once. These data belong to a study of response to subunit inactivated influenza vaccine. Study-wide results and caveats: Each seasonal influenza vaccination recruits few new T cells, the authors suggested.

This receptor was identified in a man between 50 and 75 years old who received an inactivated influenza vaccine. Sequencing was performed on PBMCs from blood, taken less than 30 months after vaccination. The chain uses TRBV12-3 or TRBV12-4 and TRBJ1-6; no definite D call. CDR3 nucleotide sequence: TGTGCCAGCAGTTTTGATGGACGGGTGGGGAGTTCACCCCTCCACTTT. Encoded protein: CASSFDGRVGSSPLHF.